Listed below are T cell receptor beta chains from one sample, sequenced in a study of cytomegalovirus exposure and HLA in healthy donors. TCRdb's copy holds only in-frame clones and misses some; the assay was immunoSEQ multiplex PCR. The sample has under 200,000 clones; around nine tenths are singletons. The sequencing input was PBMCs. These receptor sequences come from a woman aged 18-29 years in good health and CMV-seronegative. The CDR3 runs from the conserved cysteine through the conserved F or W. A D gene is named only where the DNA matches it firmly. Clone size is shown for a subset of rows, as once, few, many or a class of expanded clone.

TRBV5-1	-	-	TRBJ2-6	TGCGCCAGACCAGGGACAGGGGCCAACGTCCTGACTTTC	CARPGTGANVLTF
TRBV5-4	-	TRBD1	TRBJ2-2	TGTGCCAGCAGTCGAGGACAGGGTTTCACCGGGGAGCTGTTTTTT	CASSRGQGFTGELFF
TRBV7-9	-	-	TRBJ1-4	TGTGCCAGCAGCCGCGCCGCAACTAATGAAAAACTGTTTTTT	CASSRAATNEKLFF
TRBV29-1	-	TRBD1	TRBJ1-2	TGCAGCGTTCGTAGGACAGGGCCAGATTGGGGCTACACCTTC	CSVRRTGPDWGYTF
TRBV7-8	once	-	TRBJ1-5	TGTGCCAGCAGCTTAGAAGGCAGGAGGGACAATCAGCCCCAGCATTTT	CASSLEGRRDNQPQHF
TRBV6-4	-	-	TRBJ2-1	TGTGCCAGCAGTGACCGAGACAATCGCCCTTACTACAATGAGCAGTTCTTC	CASSDRDNRPYYNEQFF
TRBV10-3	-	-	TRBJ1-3	TGTGCCATCAGTCCGAAATGGACACCGCCAGGAAACACCATATATTTT	CAISPKWTPPGNTIYF
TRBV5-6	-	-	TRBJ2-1	TGTGCCAGCAGCTCTCGGACTACCTACAATGAGCAGTTCTTC	CASSSRTTYNEQFF
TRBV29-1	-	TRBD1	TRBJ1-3	TGCAGCGTCCATTCGGGACAGAGTTTCTCTGGAAACACCATATATTTT	CSVHSGQSFSGNTIYF
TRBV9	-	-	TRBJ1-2	TGTGCCAGCAGCGTAGCGGCGGAGAACTATGGCTACACCTTC	CASSVAAENYGYTF
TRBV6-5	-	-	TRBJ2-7	TGTGCCAGCAGAAGGGGGTACGCCGAGCAGTACTTC	CASRRGYAEQYF
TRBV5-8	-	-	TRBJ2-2	TGTGCCAGCAGCCTGAAACACGCCACGAGGGTTGGCGGGGAGCTGTTTTTT	CASSLKHATRVGGELFF
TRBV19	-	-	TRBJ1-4	TGTGCCAGTAGTATCCGGGCAGGGGATGAAAAACTGTTTTTT	CASSIRAGDEKLFF
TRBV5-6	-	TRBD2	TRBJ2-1	TGTGCCAGCAGCTTGGGACTAGCAAGTGAGCAGTTCTTC	CASSLGLASEQFF
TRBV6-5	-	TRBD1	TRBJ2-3	TGTGCCAGCAGTTACGCCCGGGGGACAGGGGGTACGCAGTATTTT	CASSYARGTGGTQYF
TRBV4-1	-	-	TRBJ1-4	TGCGCCAGCAGCCAAGATTGGGGGGGGCGCGAGGATGAAAAACTGTTTTTT	CASSQDWGGREDEKLFF
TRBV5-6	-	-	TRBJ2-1	TGTGCCAGCAGCGTAGGACTACCCTACAATGAGCAGTTCTTC	CASSVGLPYNEQFF
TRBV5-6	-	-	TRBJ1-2	TGTGCCAGCAGCTTATACAGGGTAACTGGTGGCTACACCTTC	CASSLYRVTGGYTF
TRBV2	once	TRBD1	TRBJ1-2	TGTGCCAGCAGTGACAGGGGGCGTGACTATGGCTACACCTTC	CASSDRGRDYGYTF
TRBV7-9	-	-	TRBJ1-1	TGTGCCAGCAGCCGTGGACACCTAGAAGCTTTCTTT	CASSRGHLEAFF
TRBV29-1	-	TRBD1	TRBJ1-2	TGCAGCGTTGAGAACCGGGGACAGACTCCTAACTATGGCTACACCTTC	CSVENRGQTPNYGYTF
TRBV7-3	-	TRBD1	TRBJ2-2	TGTGCCAGCAGCCGAAACCGGGACAGGGTCTCTGGCGGGGAGCTGTTTTTT	CASSRNRDRVSGGELFF
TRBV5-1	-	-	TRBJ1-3	TGCGCCAGCAGCTTGGACGGGGGTGGAAACACCATATATTTT	CASSLDGGGNTIYF
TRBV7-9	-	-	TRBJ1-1	TGTGCCAGCAGCCCCTCAGGGGTTGGTAGGTGGAACACTGAAGCTTTCTTT	CASSPSGVGRWNTEAFF
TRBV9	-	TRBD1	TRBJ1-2	TGTGCCAGCAGCTACGACAGGGGGCGTAGCGGCTACACCTTC	CASSYDRGRSGYTF
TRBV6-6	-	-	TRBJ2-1	TGTGCCAGCAAGGTAAGGGGAACGGAGTTCGGCAGTGAGCAGTTCTTC	CASKVRGTEFGSEQFF
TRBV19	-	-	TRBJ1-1	TGTGCCAGTAGTATTATTGCACAGGCGAACACTGAAGCTTTCTTT	CASSIIAQANTEAFF
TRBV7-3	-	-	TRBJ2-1	TGTGCCAGCAGCTTAGACTTCGGGGAGCAGTTCTTC	CASSLDFGEQFF
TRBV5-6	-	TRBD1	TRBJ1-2	TGTGCCAGCAGCCCCTTGACAGGGAATCTCTATGGCTACACCTTC	CASSPLTGNLYGYTF
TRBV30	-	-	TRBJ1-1	TGTGCCTGGAGTGTAACCGCGGGCACTGAAGCTTTCTTT	CAWSVTAGTEAFF
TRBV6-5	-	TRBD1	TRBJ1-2	TGTGCCAGCAGTTACTCGAGGACAGGGTTGAACTATGGCTACACCTTC	CASSYSRTGLNYGYTF
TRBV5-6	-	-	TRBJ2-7	TGTGCCAGCAGCTTGGGCCAGGGGAGCGAGCAGTACTTC	CASSLGQGSEQYF
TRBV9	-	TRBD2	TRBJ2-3	TGTGCCAGCAGCGTAGCCCCCATGCGGGAGGGACTGGCAGATACGCAGTATTTT	CASSVAPMREGLADTQYF
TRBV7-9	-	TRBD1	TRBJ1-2	TGTGCCAGCAGCCCCGGGACAGGGGGTCTCTATGGCTACACCTTC	CASSPGTGGLYGYTF
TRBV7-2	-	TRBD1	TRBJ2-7	TGTGCCAGCAGCTTAGGGACAGGGACCTACGAGCAGTACTTC	CASSLGTGTYEQYF
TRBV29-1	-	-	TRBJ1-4	TGCAGCGTTAGGAGGGGAGGGGAAAAACTGTTTTTT	CSVRRGGEKLFF
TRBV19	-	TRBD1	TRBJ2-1	TGTGCCAGTAGTATGGGACAGGTTGGGGACTACAATGAGCAGTTCTTC	CASSMGQVGDYNEQFF
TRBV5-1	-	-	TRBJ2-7	TGCGCCAGCAGCTTGGGAAGGCTCACTACCTACGAGCAGTACTTC	CASSLGRLTTYEQYF
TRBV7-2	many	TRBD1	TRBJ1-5	TGTGCCAGCAGCTCCGGGACAGGGGGTCAGCCCCAGCATTTT	CASSSGTGGQPQHF
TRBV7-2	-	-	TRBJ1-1	TGTGCCAGCAGCTTAGAAGGAGGGGTTAGTACTGAAGCTTTCTTT	CASSLEGGVSTEAFF
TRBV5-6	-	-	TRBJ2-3	TGTGCCAGCAGGCGACGGGGAGGCGCAAGGGATACGCAGTATTTT	CASRRRGGARDTQYF
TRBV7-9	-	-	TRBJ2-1	TGTGCCAGCAGCCAGCGGGTGAGCTCCTACAATGAGCAGTTCTTC	CASSQRVSSYNEQFF
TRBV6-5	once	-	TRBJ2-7	TGTGCCAGCAGTACTTACCCCGGAGGGATCTACGAGCAGTACTTC	CASSTYPGGIYEQYF
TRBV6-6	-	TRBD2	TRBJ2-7	TGTGCCAGCAGCCTCGAGCGGGAGCTAGACTACGAGCAGTACTTC	CASSLERELDYEQYF
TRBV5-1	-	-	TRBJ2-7	TGCGCCAGCAGCTTGTTGCCAACAGGGGGGGGCTACGAGCAGTACTTC	CASSLLPTGGGYEQYF